Each of the 22 T cell receptor beta chains below was sequenced from the same sample in a study of T cells after yellow fever vaccination. TCRdb reprocessed the 5' RACE reads with MiXCR, giving one entry per CDR3 protein. This sample has a few hundred thousand distinct CDR3 sequences; about 3% occur once, and the top ten carry roughly 3%. The sequencing here drew on CD4+ T cells sorted from PBMCs, taken 10 days after the yellow fever booster vaccination. These receptors all stem from a man aged 18 to 30 who received the YFV17D yellow fever vaccine.

The V and J genes are TRBV7-2 and TRBJ1-1; D is ambiguous. Germline CDR1 is SGHTA and CDR2 is FQGNSA. Trimming removed 5 bases from V and 3 bases from J, with 16 bases in between. The CDR3 has 15 residues. The CDR3 DNA reads TGTGCCAGCAGCCTTAGGCCCACTGGGGACACTGAAGCTTTCTTT. It codes for CASSLRPTGDTEAFF.

This clonotype was observed many times. V usage is TRBV10-3 and J usage is TRBJ1-5, with TRBD1 as a possible D gene (6 bases). The CDR3 loop spans 16 amino acids. Trimming left V 0 bases short and J 0 bases short, with 9 bases between. The germline V gene has CDR1 ENHRY and CDR2 SYGVKD. This CDR3 is CAISESRGNSNQPQHF. For the CDR3, the DNA is TGTGCCATCAGTGAGTCGAGGGGGAATAGCAATCAGCCCCAGCATTTT.

This clonotype was seen repeatedly, ten times or more. The chain couples TRBV7-3 to TRBJ2-1, with 8 bases identical to TRBD2. The CDR3 sequence is 14 residues long. Germline CDR1 SGHTA, CDR2 FQGTGA. J gave up 7 bases and V 7 bases, and 9 bases lay outside the gene matches. The CDR3 coding sequence is TGTGCCAGCATCCAGACCGCGGGGGGAAATGAGCAGTTCTTC. This encodes CASIQTAGGNEQFF. Based on the CDR3 plus reference TRBV7-3 and TRBJ2-1, the full variable domain is GAGVSQTPSNKVTEKGKYVELRCDPISGHTALYWYRQSLGQGPEFLIYFQGTGAADDSGLPNDRFFAVRPEGSVSTLKIQRTERGDSAVYLCASIQTAGGNEQFFGPGTRLTVL.

This clonotype was detected only a few times. The V and J genes are TRBV4-2 and TRBJ1-2; D gene uncertain. The CDR3 totals 16 residues. V gave up 4 bases and J gave up 6 bases, with 21 bases separating them. Germline loops: CDR1 LGHNA, CDR2 YNFKEQ. CDR3 region: CASSRGTTDVGDGYTF. CDR3 bases: TGTGCCAGCAGCCGCGGTACAACTGATGTTGGCGATGGCTACACCTTC.

This clonotype was seen many times. This sequence joins TRBV7-3 and TRBJ2-4; 10 bases line up with TRBD1. J gave up 2 bases and V 5 bases, and 3 bases lay outside the gene matches. The germline gives CDR1 SGHTA, CDR2 FQGTGA. The CDR3 consists of 15 residues. The CDR3 DNA sequence: TGTGCCAGCAGCCTGACAGGGGGCACCAAAAACATTCAGTACTTC. Its protein product is CASSLTGGTKNIQYF. Using reference TRBV7-3 and TRBJ2-4 for the parts outside the CDR3, the full variable domain is GAGVSQTPSNKVTEKGKYVELRCDPISGHTALYWYRQSLGQGPEFLIYFQGTGAADDSGLPNDRFFAVRPEGSVSTLKIQRTERGDSAVYLCASSLTGGTKNIQYFGAGTRLSVL.

The sample holds a few counts of this clonotype. The rearrangement links TRBV9 to TRBJ2-5; 7 nucleotides match TRBD2. This CDR3 contains 14 residues. Looked up from germline, CDR1 is SGDLS and CDR2 is YYNGEE. V gave up 2 bases and J gave up 4 bases; unmatched junction bases: 5. CDR3 coding DNA: TGTGCCAGCAGCGTGCGACTAGCCGCAGAGACCCAGTACTTC. Translating gives CASSVRLAAETQYF.

This clonotype was seen many times. V is TRBV5-1 and J is TRBJ2-3; D unclear. Trimming cost V 4 bases and J 3 bases, with 12 bases left between them. The CDR3 runs 14 residues. CDR1 and CDR2 (germline): SGHRS, YFSETQ. The CDR3 here is CASSGNRVTDTQYF. The CDR3 nucleotides are TGCGCCAGCAGCGGGAACCGCGTGACAGATACGCAGTATTTT.

This clonotype was counted ten times or more. The V and J genes are TRBV18 and TRBJ2-7; TRBD1 agrees at 7 bases. This CDR3 is built from 14 residues. Trimming cost V 3 bases and J 4 bases; bases outside gene matches: 6. Germline loops: CDR1 KGHSH, CDR2 LQKENI. The CDR3 loop reads CASSPRQGVYEQYV. The DNA for the CDR3 is TGTGCCAGCTCACCCCGGCAGGGGGTTTACGAGCAGTACGTC.

The table lists this clonotype with many counts. The V gene is TRBV7-9, the J gene TRBJ1-6, with a weak D call TRBD1 (5 bases). This CDR3 contains 13 residues. Germline CDR1 reads SEHNR; CDR2 reads FQNEAQ (reference sequence). The V end was cut by 6 bases, the J end by 7 bases, with 10 bases between. CDR3 loop: CASSSEGNSPLHF. For the CDR3, the DNA is TGTGCCAGCAGTTCCGAGGGGAATTCACCCCTCCACTTT. Full variable domain (outside the CDR3, taken from reference TRBV7-9 and TRBJ1-6): DTGVSQNPRHKITKRGQNVTFRCDPISEHNRLYWYRQTLGQGPEFLTYFQNEAQLEKSRLLSDRFSAERPKGSFSTLEIQRTEQGDSAMYLCASSSEGNSPLHFGNGTRLTVT.

There are many counts of this clonotype. The J gene is TRBJ1-1, the V gene TRBV12-3 or TRBV12-4, with TRBD1 identical over 9 bases. V shed 7 bases and J 6 bases; nucleotides not matched to a gene: 9. This CDR3 comprises 14 residues. The CDR3 DNA is TGTGCCAGCATCTTTGGGACAGGGTCCCCTGAAGCTTTCTTT. Its translation is CASIFGTGSPEAFF.

This chain joins TRBV5-4 and TRBJ1-6; no definite D call. The germline V and J ends were trimmed by 4 bases and 5 bases, with 16 bases remaining between them. This CDR3 spans 16 amino acids. Germline V gene data show CDR1 as SGHNT and CDR2 as YYREEE (reference sequence). CDR3 sequence: CASSQIAGGDNSPLHF. The CDR3 DNA reads TGTGCCAGCAGCCAGATAGCGGGCGGGGATAATTCACCCCTCCACTTT. Full variable domain (missing parts from reference TRBV5-4 and TRBJ1-6): ETGVTQSPTHLIKTRGQQVTLRCSSQSGHNTVSWYQQALGQGPQFIFQYYREEENGRGNFPPRFSGLQFPNYSSELNVNALELDDSALYLCASSQIAGGDNSPLHFGNGTRLTVT.

Ten or more counts support this clonotype. The J gene is TRBJ2-5, the V gene TRBV7-3; D gene unclear. CDR1 is SGHTA, CDR2 FQGTGA, per germline. Trimming cost V 5 bases and J 2 bases, with 9 bases left between them. This CDR3 has 13 amino acids. The CDR3 DNA reads as TGTGCCAGCAGCCCCCTCGGGCAAGAGACCCAGTACTTC. Translation: CASSPLGQETQYF.

This clonotype was counted many times. The gene calls are TRBV5-1 and TRBJ2-7, with D perhaps being TRBD1 or TRBD2 (5 bases each). The CDR3 contains 14 residues. The V end was cut by 4 bases, the J end by 6 bases, with 17 bases between. Germline values: CDR1 SGHRS, CDR2 YFSETQ. The CDR3 reads CASSRNPGTSEQYV. DNA for the CDR3: TGCGCCAGCAGCAGAAATCCCGGGACGAGCGAGCAGTACGTC.

This clonotype was seen repeatedly, ten times or more. The V and J genes are TRBV7-2 and TRBJ1-5, with 10 bases aligning to TRBD1. The ends lost 2 bases at V and 12 bases at J; junction bases unmatched: 7. The CDR3 is 14 amino acids. Germline lookup yields CDR1 SGHTA and CDR2 FQGNSA. CDR3 sequence: CASSLNKGQGYQHF. CDR3 sequence (DNA): TGTGCCAGCAGCTTAAATAAGGGACAGGGGTACCAGCATTTT.

This clonotype was counted only a few times. This sequence joins TRBV5-5 and TRBJ2-5, with 13 nucleotides matching TRBD2. Germline-derived CDR1 and CDR2 are SGHKS and YYEKEE (reference sequence). The CDR3 extends over 17 amino acids. The V segment lost 0 bases and the J segment 0 bases; nucleotides outside the gene matches: 2. The CDR3 is CASSLGTSGGYQETQYF. The CDR3 DNA sequence: TGTGCCAGCAGCTTGGGGACTAGCGGGGGCTACCAAGAGACCCAGTACTTC.

This clonotype has at least ten counts. The rearrangement joins TRBV4-1 to TRBJ1-5; D is perhaps TRBD1 (6 bases). Trimming shortened V by 1 base and J by 3 bases, and 10 bases separated the two germline ends. Looked up from germline, CDR1 is MGHRA and CDR2 is YSYEKL. This CDR3 region has 15 residues. CDR3 region: CASSQVGTSNQPQHF. Here the CDR3 DNA reads TGCGCCAGCAGCCAAGTAGGGACATCCAATCAGCCCCAGCATTTT.

Turning to this clonotype: In this CDR3 the conserved last residue, phenylalanine or tryptophan, is missing, so a read error is likely. The chain carries TRBV30 and TRBJ1-2; possibly TRBD1 for D (5 bases). This CDR3 is built from 13 residues. Trimming left V 3 bases short and J 6 bases short, with 14 bases between. Germline V gene lookup returns CDR1 GTSNPN and CDR2 SVGIG (reference sequence). The DNA for the CDR3 is TGTGCCTGGAGAGTGCAGGGAAGCCATGGCTACACCTTG. This codes for CAWRVQGSHGYTL.

This clonotype was recorded at least ten times. The rearrangement joins TRBV20-1 to TRBJ1-4, with 7 bases identical to TRBD1. Per germline, CDR1 DFQATT and CDR2 SNEGSKA (reference sequence). This CDR3 comprises 13 residues. V dropped 3 bases and J dropped 8; count of bases not matched to a gene: 6. CDR3 DNA: TGCAGTGCTAGTTACAGGGGAGGGGAAAAACTGTTTTTT. Translation: CSASYRGGEKLFF.

At least ten counts were recorded for this clonotype. The CDR3 spells CASSEVENTEAFF. The DNA of the CDR3 is TGTGCCAGCAGTGAAGTCGAGAACACTGAAGCTTTCTTT. V usage is TRBV2 and J usage is TRBJ1-1; the D is unclear. This CDR3 spans 13 amino acids. V lost 1 base, J lost 1 base, and 4 bases lay in between. CDR1 is SNHLY, CDR2 FYNNEI, per germline.

This clonotype was seen a few times. The chain is built from TRBV12-3 or TRBV12-4 and TRBJ1-5; 7 nucleotides align to TRBD1. The J segment lost 11 bases and the V segment lost 2 bases, leaving 6 bases of the junction unmatched. There are 13 residues in the CDR3. In DNA, the CDR3 is TGTGCCAGCAGTTTATTAGGGGGCGCAACCCAGCATTTT. Amino acid sequence: CASSLLGGATQHF.

This clonotype has only a few counts. The chain uses TRBV4-1 and TRBJ2-3, with 7 bases that match TRBD1. CDR1 and CDR2 (germline): MGHRA, YSYEKL. The CDR3 spans 15 residues. V shed 3 bases, J shed 2 bases, and the junction held 5 bases outside the gene matches. The CDR3: CASSQRDSSTDTQYF. The CDR3 nucleotides read TGCGCCAGCAGCCAGAGGGACAGCTCCACAGATACGCAGTATTTT.

This chain uses TRBV20-1 with TRBJ2-5; 9 positions match TRBD1. With 3 bases clipped from V and 5 bases from J, the junction kept 4 bases outside the gene matches. Germline loops: CDR1 DFQATT, CDR2 SNEGSKA (reference sequence). The CDR3 extends over 13 amino acids. The CDR3 sequence: CSARWDRDETQYF. The CDR3, as DNA: TGCAGTGCTAGGTGGGACAGGGATGAGACCCAGTACTTC.